This T cell receptor (beta chain) was captured in a study of circulating CD8 cells and anti-PD-1 response in melanoma. Each library started from roughly 16 ng of total RNA using the QIAseq Immune Repertoire TCR panel. TCRdb independently ran MiXCR on the reads; one entry per CDR3 protein. The sample lists about 1,200 distinct CDR3 sequences, 6.3% seen once, with 4.5% in the top ten. V was clipped by 7 bases and J by 7 bases, with 13 bases between them. Germline assignment: CDR1 MDHEN and CDR2 SYDVKM. The CDR3 spans 12 residues. Four subsets defined by PD-1 and/or TIGIT were sorted from live CD3+CD8+TCRalphabeta+ cells. General observations from the study: The cohort mixed treatment-naive and previously treated patients. DNEG was most diverse; TIGIT repertoires were least diverse.

This clonotype showed up just a few times. Antigen unknown. The TCR was taken from a human donor with melanoma. V and J are TRBV28 and TRBJ1-1; D not resolved. The sequenced sample was CD8+ T cells from PBMCs, obtained at baseline or after one month of anti-PD-1 therapy (not recorded which). CDR3 DNA sequence: TGTGCCAGCAACCCCGCGGCAAATGAAGCTTTCTTT. Translating it yields CASNPAANEAFF.